Listed below are T cell receptor beta chains from one sample, sequenced in a study of blood T cell repertoires in COVID-19. Sequencing used immunoSEQ multiplex PCR; TCRdb keeps in-frame clones, though not all of them. Altogether approximately 170,000 clones are present, around four fifths being singletons, with the ten largest covering roughly a fifth. The sequencing input was peripheral blood. The source is a woman older than 75 with acute or convalescent COVID-19. CDR3s include the opening cysteine and the closing phenylalanine or tryptophan. Not every row has a clone size; where given, it reads once, few, many or a size class.

TRBV30	TRBJ1-3	.	CAWSVYGGISGNTIYF
TRBV23-1	TRBJ2-3	.	CASSHPTGYARRHLTDTQYF
TRBV30	TRBJ2-3	.	CASRYSTDTQYF
TRBV6-2/TRBV6-3	TRBJ1-5	.	CASSPLGVSNQPQHF
TRBV28	TRBJ2-3	.	CASSFLGGATDTQYF
TRBV2	TRBJ2-1	.	CASSEAAGGFLEFF
TRBV4-1	TRBJ2-2	.	CASSLQGTGGELFF
TRBV10-1	TRBJ2-7	.	CASSEASGTGVPYEQYF
TRBV2	TRBJ1-1	.	CASLDTGQGNTEAFF
TRBV4-2	TRBJ2-3	.	CASSLRAGASTDTQYF
TRBV7-8	TRBJ2-7	.	CASSPRVTGGSYEQYF
TRBV5-5	TRBJ1-1	.	CASSLGSGRDTEAFF
TRBV7-2	TRBJ2-1	.	CASSSRQGNEQFF
TRBV9	TRBJ1-4	few	CASSPQPAGEKLFF
TRBV11-2	TRBJ1-1	.	CASSSRSQKSYAEAFF
TRBV27	TRBJ1-6	.	CASSLAGGHNSPLHF
TRBV11-2	TRBJ1-2	.	CASSPGQGYGYTF
TRBV4-2	TRBJ2-2	.	CASSRNGVRYDTGELFF
TRBV10-2	TRBJ1-5	.	CASRGTGTNQPQHF
TRBV7-2	TRBJ2-7	.	CASSLNRGDEQYF
TRBV6-5	TRBJ2-7	.	CACRRTGGYEQYF
TRBV2	TRBJ1-5	.	CASRHLTGGDQPQHF
TRBV14	TRBJ2-1	few	CASSLPSRRRSYNEQFF
TRBV11-2	TRBJ2-5	.	CASSFSRLRGGPVQETQYF
TRBV30	TRBJ2-5	.	CAWSPGETQYF
TRBV11-1	TRBJ1-6	.	CASSSERTGGLSPLHF
TRBV10-1	TRBJ2-1	.	CASSDSPGQGASNEQFF
TRBV9	TRBJ1-4	.	CASSAGQLNEKLFF
TRBV3-1/TRBV3-2	TRBJ1-2	once	CASSQGRQGAGYTF
TRBV18	TRBJ2-3	.	CASSPPVLAGVGSTDTQYF
TRBV5-1	TRBJ2-7	few	CASSLGGGTYEQYF